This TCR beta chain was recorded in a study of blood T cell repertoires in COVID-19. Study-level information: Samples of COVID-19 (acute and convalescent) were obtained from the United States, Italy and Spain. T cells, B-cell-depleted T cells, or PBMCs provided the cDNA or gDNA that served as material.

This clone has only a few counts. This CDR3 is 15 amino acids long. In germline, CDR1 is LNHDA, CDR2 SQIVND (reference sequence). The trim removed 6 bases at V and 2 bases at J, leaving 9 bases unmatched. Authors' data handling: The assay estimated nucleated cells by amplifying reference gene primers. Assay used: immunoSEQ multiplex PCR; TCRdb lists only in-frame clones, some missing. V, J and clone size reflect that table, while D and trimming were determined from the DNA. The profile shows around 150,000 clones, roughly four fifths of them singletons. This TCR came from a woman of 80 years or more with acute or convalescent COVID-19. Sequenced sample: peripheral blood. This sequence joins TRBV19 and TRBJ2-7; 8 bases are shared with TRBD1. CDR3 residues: CASRATGTGPYEQYF. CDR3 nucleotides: TGTGCCAGTAGAGCCACCGGGACAGGCCCCTACGAGCAGTACTTC.